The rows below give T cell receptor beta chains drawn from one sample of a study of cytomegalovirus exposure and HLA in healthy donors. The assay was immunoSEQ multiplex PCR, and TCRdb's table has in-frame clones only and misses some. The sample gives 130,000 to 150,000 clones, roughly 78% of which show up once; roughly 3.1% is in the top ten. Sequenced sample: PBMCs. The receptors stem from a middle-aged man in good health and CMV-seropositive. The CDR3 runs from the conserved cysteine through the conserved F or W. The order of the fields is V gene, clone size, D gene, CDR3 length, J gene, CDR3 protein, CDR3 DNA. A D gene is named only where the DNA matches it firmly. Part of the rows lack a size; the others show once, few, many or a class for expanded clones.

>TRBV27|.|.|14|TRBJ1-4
CASSHEGAGEKLFF
TGTGCCAGCAGTCACGAGGGCGCGGGTGAAAAACTGTTTTTT
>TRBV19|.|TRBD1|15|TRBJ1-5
CASSLGTGGNQPQHF
TGTGCCAGTAGCCTCGGGACAGGGGGCAATCAGCCCCAGCATTTT
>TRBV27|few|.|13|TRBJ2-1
CASSRSLYNEQFF
TGTGCCAGCTCTAGGAGCCTCTACAATGAGCAGTTCTTC
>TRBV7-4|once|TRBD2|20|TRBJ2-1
CASSLGGGRADLGAYNEQFF
TGTGCCAGCAGCTTAGGGGGTGGGAGGGCCGATTTGGGCGCCTACAATGAGCAGTTCTTC
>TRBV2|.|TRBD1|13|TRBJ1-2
CASSGGQHYGYTF
TGTGCCAGCAGTGGGGGACAGCACTATGGCTACACCTTC
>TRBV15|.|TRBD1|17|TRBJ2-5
CATSLAGTGVSRQTQYF
TGTGCCACCAGCCTCGCCGGGACAGGGGTTTCGAGACAGACCCAGTACTTC
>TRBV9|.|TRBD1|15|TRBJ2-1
CASSVEGQGGNEQFF
TGTGCCAGCAGCGTAGAGGGACAGGGGGGTAATGAGCAGTTCTTC
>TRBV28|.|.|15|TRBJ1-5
CASSLVSAGNQPQHF
TGTGCCAGCAGTTTAGTTAGCGCGGGCAATCAGCCCCAGCATTTT
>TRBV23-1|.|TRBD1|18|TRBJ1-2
CASSHQSRDREGVDGYTF
TGCGCCAGCAGCCACCAATCGCGGGACAGGGAGGGAGTGGATGGCTACACCTTC
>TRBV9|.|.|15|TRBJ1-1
CASSVEGREGTEAFF
TGTGCCAGCAGCGTAGAAGGCAGGGAAGGGACTGAAGCTTTCTTT
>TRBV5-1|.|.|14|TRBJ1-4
CASSFRHTNEKLFF
TGCGCCAGCAGCTTCCGACATACTAATGAAAAACTGTTTTTT
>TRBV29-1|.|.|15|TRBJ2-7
CSVEALRGLDYEQYF
TGCAGCGTTGAAGCCCTAAGGGGTCTTGACTACGAGCAGTACTTC
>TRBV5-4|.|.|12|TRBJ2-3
CASSLYEDTQYF
TGTGCCAGCAGCTTATACGAGGATACGCAGTATTTT
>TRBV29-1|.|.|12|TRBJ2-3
CSVEFSSDTQYF
TGCAGCGTTGAATTTTCTAGCGATACGCAGTATTTT
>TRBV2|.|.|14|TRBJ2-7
CASSSTRRVYEQYF
TGTGCCAGCAGCTCGACTAGGAGAGTTTACGAGCAGTACTTC
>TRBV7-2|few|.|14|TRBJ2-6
CASSSNSGANVLTF
TGTGCCAGCAGCTCAAACTCTGGGGCCAACGTCCTGACTTTC
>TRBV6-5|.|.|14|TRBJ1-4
CASSYGGFNEKLFF
TGTGCCAGCAGTTATGGGGGGTTCAATGAAAAACTGTTTTTT
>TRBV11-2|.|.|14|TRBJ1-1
CASSSLDRNTEAFF
TGTGCCAGCAGCTCACTTGACAGGAACACTGAAGCTTTCTTT
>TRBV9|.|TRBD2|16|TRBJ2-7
CASSGEGLAGAYEQYF
TGTGCCAGCAGCGGAGAGGGTCTAGCGGGAGCCTACGAGCAGTACTTC
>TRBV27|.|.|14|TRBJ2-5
CASSFNAYRETQYF
TGTGCCAGCAGTTTTAACGCGTATCGCGAGACCCAGTACTTC
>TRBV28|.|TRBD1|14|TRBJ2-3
CASRTGGITDTQYF
TGTGCCAGCAGAACAGGGGGCATCACAGATACGCAGTATTTT
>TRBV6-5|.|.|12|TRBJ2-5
CASQSSGETQYF
TGTGCCAGCCAATCATCGGGGGAGACCCAGTACTTC
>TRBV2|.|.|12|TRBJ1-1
CASLYSIPEAFF
TGTGCCAGCCTTTACAGTATCCCTGAAGCTTTCTTT
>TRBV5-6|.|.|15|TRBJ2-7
CASSFGQPFGYEQYF
TGTGCCAGCAGTTTTGGACAGCCCTTTGGCTACGAGCAGTACTTC
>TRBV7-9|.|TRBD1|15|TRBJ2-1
CASSLGQGFYNEQFF
TGTGCCAGCAGCTTAGGACAGGGTTTCTACAATGAGCAGTTCTTC
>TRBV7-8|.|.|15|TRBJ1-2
CASSLGAGGNYGYTF
TGTGCCAGCAGCTTAGGAGCGGGGGGAAACTATGGCTACACCTTC
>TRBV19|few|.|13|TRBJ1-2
CASNSGVRYGYTF
TGTGCCAGTAACTCGGGGGTTCGCTATGGCTACACCTTC
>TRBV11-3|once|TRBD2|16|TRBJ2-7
CASSLGTSGSSHEQYF
TGTGCCAGCAGCTTAGGGACTAGCGGGAGTAGCCACGAGCAGTACTTC
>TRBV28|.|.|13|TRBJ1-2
CASSSGQQYGYTF
TGTGCCAGCAGTTCCGGACAGCAATATGGCTACACCTTC
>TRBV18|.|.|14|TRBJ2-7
CASSRWRVMDEQYF
TGTGCCAGCTCACGATGGAGGGTAATGGACGAGCAGTACTTC
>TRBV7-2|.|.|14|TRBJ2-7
CASSLVPFPYEQYF
TGTGCCAGCAGCTTAGTCCCGTTCCCCTACGAGCAGTACTTC
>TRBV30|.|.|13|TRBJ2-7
CAWGQMASYEQYF
TGTGCCTGGGGACAGATGGCCTCCTACGAGCAGTACTTC
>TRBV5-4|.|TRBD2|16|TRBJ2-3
CASSLMIAGDTDTQYF
TGTGCCAGCAGCCTTATGATAGCGGGAGACACAGATACGCAGTATTTT
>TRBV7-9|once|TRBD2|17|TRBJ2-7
CASSSRTSPTSSYEQYF
TGTGCCAGCAGCTCCAGGACTAGCCCTACGAGCTCCTACGAGCAGTACTTC
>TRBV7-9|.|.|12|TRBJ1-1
CSSSFFLTEAFF
TGTTCCAGCAGCTTCTTTCTCACTGAAGCTTTCTTT
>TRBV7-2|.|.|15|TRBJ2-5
CASSADRPPQETQYF
TGTGCCAGCAGCGCCGACAGGCCTCCTCAAGAGACCCAGTACTTC
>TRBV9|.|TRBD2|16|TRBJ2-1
CASSPGLAGRGNEQFF
TGTGCCAGCAGCCCGGGACTAGCGGGCCGGGGGAATGAGCAGTTCTTC
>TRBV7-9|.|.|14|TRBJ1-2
CASSLGTANYGYTF
TGTGCCAGCAGCTTAGGGACAGCTAACTATGGCTACACCTTC
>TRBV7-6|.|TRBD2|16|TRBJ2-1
CASSSLSGPIGNEQFF
TGTGCCAGCAGCTCCCTTAGCGGGCCAATCGGGAATGAGCAGTTCTTC
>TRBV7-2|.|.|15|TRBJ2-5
CASSLLEGYGRTQYF
TGTGCCAGCAGCTTGCTGGAGGGGTATGGGAGGACCCAGTACTTC